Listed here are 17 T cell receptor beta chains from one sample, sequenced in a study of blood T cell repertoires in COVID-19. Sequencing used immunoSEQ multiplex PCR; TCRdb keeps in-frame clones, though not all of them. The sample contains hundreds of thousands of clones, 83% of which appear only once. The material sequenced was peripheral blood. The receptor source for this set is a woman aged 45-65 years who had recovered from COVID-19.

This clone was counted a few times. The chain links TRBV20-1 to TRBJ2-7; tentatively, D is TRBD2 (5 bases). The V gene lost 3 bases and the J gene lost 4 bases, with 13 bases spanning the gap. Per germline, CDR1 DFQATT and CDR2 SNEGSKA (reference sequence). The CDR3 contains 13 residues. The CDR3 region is CSASRASRYEQYF. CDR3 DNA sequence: TGCAGTGCTAGTAGGGCTAGCAGATACGAGCAGTACTTC.

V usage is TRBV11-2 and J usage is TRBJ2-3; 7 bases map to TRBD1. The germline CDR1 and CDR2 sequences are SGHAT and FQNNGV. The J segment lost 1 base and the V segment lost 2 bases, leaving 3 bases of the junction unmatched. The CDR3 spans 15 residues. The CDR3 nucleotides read TGTGCCAGCAGCTTAAGCGGACAGGGCACAGATACGCAGTATTTT. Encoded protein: CASSLSGQGTDTQYF.

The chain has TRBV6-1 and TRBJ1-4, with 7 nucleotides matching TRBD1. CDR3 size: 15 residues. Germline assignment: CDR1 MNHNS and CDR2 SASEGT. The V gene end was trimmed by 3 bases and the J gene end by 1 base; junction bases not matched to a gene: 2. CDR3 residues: CASSENRGTNEKLFF. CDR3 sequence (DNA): TGTGCCAGCAGTGAGAACAGGGGAACTAATGAAAAACTGTTTTTT.

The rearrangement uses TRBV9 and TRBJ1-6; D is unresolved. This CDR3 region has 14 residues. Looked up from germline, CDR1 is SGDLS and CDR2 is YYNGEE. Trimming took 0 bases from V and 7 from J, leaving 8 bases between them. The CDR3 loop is CASSVDRTNSPLHF. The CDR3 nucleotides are TGTGCCAGCAGCGTAGACAGAACAAATTCACCCCTCCACTTT.

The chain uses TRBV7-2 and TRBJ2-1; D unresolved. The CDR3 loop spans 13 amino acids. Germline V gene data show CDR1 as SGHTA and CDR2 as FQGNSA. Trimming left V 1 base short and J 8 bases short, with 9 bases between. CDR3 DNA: TGTGCCAGCAGCTTAGTTGGTAGCCATGAGCAGTTCTTC. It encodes CASSLVGSHEQFF.

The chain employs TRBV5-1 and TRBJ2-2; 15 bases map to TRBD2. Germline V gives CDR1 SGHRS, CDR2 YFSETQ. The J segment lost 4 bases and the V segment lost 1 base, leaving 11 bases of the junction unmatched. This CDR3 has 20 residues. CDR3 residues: CASSLSPGLAGGPGTGELFF. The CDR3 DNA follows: TGCGCCAGCAGCTTGAGTCCAGGACTAGCGGGAGGGCCGGGCACCGGGGAGCTGTTTTTT.

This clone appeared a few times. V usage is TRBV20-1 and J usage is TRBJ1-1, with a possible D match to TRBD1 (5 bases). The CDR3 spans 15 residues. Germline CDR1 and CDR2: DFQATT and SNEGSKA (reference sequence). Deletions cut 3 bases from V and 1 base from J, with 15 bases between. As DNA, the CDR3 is TGCAGTGCTAGTCGGAGGGGATCAGGGAACACTGAAGCTTTCTTT. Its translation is CSASRRGSGNTEAFF.

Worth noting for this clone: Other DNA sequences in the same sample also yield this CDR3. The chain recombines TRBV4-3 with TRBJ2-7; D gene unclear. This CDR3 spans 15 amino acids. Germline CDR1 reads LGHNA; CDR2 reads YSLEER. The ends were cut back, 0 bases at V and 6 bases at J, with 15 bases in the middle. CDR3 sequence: CASSQDRSSRSEQYF. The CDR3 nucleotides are TGCGCCAGCAGCCAAGATCGGAGCTCACGATCCGAGCAGTACTTC.

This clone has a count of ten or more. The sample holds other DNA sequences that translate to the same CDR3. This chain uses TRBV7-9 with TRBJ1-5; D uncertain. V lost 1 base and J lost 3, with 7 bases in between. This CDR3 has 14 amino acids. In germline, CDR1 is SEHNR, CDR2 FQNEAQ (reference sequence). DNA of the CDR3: TGTGCCAGCAGCTTAGGTACAGCCAATCAGCCCCAGCATTTT. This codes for CASSLGTANQPQHF.

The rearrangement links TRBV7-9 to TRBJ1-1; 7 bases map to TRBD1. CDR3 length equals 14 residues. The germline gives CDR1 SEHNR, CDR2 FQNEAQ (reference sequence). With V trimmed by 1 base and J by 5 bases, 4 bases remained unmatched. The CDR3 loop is CASSLELRGTEAFF. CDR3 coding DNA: TGTGCCAGCAGCTTAGAGCTCAGGGGGACTGAAGCTTTCTTT.

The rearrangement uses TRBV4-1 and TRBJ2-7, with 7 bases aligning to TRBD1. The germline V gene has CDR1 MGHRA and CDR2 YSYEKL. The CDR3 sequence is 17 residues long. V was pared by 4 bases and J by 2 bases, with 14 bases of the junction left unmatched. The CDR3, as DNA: TGCGCCAGCAGCCCTTATGGGACAGAGATTTTAACCTACGAGCAGTACTTC. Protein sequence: CASSPYGTEILTYEQYF.

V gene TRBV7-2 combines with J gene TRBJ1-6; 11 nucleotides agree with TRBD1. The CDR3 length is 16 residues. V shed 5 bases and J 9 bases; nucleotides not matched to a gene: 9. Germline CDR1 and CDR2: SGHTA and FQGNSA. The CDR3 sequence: CASSPRTGGLISPLHF. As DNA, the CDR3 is TGTGCCAGCAGCCCCCGGACAGGGGGCTTAATTTCACCCCTCCACTTT.

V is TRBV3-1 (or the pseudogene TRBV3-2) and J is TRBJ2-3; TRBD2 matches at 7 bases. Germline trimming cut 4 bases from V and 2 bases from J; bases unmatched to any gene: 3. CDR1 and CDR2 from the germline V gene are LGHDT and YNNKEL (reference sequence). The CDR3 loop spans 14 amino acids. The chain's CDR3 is CASSLTSATDTQYF. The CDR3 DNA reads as TGTGCCAGCAGCCTAACTAGCGCCACAGATACGCAGTATTTT.

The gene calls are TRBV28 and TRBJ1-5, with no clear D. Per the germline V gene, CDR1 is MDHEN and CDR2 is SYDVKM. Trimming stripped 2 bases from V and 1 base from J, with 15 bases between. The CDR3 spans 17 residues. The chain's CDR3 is CASSLPGGGGSNQPQHF. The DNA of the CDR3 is TGTGCCAGCAGTTTACCAGGCGGAGGCGGAAGCAATCAGCCCCAGCATTTT.

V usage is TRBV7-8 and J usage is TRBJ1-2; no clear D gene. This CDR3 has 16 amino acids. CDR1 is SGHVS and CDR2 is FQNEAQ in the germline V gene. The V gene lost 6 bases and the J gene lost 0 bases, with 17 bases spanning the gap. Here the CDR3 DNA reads TGTGCCAGCAGTTATCAAGCTCAGGTTCCTAACTATGGCTACACCTTC. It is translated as CASSYQAQVPNYGYTF.

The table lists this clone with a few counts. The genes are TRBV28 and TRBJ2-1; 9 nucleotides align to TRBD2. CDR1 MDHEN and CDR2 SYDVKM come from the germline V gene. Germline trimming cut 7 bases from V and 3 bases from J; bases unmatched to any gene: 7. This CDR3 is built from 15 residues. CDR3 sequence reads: CASTRRGGYYNEQFF. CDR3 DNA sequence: TGTGCCAGCACCCGGCGGGGGGGATACTACAATGAGCAGTTCTTC.

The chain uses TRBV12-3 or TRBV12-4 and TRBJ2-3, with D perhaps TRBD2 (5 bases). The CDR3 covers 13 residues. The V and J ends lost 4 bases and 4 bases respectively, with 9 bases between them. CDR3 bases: TGTGCCAGCAGTTCACTACTAGCAGATACGCAGTATTTT. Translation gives CASSSLLADTQYF.